These 25 T cell receptor beta chains originate from one sample sequenced in a study of spatial heterogeneity in lung cancer. Sample time point: sample taken at primary tumor resection. Whole RNA, isolated from tumor, nontumor lung or frozen PBMC, was sequenced without prior sorting. TCRdb processed the 5' RACE reads anew with MiXCR; each CDR3 protein has one entry. The data contain approximately 92,000 distinct CDR3 sequences, about 12% of them singletons. Sequencing used PBMCs, obtained at surgery. The receptors derive from a male donor with early-stage non-small cell lung cancer.

This chain connects TRBV28 to TRBJ1-5, with D uncertain. Germline loops: CDR1 MDHEN, CDR2 SYDVKM. V was cut by 5 bases and J by 7 bases, with 6 bases left in between. CDR3 length: 11 amino acids. This chain's CDR3 is CASSPTQPQHF. As DNA, the CDR3 is TGTGCCAGCAGTCCCACACAGCCCCAGCATTTT.

This clonotype was picked up many times. This chain connects TRBV7-9 to TRBJ2-4, with a weak D call TRBD2 (6 bases). CDR3 size: 16 residues. V lost 5 bases and J lost 6, with 20 bases in between. CDR1 SEHNR and CDR2 FQNEAQ come from the germline V gene (reference sequence). The CDR3, as DNA: TGTGCCAGCAGCCCCTACCCCGGGGGAACGGGAAACATTCAGTACTTC. Amino acid sequence: CASSPYPGGTGNIQYF.

This clonotype was counted only a few times. The chain carries TRBV5-4 and TRBJ2-5, with D unclear. The CDR3 sequence is 15 residues long. Trimming took off 4 bases at V and 0 bases at J, with 13 bases between the two ends. Germline V gene sequence: CDR1 SGHNT, CDR2 YYREEE (reference sequence). The CDR3 sequence is CASSLAGNYQETQYF. The CDR3 nucleotides read TGTGCCAGCAGCCTGGCAGGAAACTACCAAGAGACCCAGTACTTC.

This chain connects TRBV12-3 or TRBV12-4 to TRBJ2-7, with D tentatively TRBD1 (6 bases). The CDR3 covers 14 residues. V lost 1 base to trimming and J lost 2 bases, with 9 bases between them. The CDR3 loop reads CASSLDYRAYEQYF. The CDR3 DNA reads as TGTGCCAGCAGTTTAGATTACAGGGCCTACGAGCAGTACTTC.

This clonotype was detected a few times. The chain recombines TRBV6-2 or TRBV6-3 with TRBJ2-1, with 9 bases matching TRBD2. CDR3 length equals 18 residues. Germline trimming cut 0 bases from V and 0 bases from J; bases unmatched to any gene: 6. The germline CDR1 and CDR2 sequences are MNHEY and SVGEGT. The CDR3 here is CASSYSTLAGNSYNEQFF. The CDR3 coding sequence is TGTGCCAGCAGTTACTCGACGCTAGCGGGGAACTCCTACAATGAGCAGTTCTTC.

The genes are TRBV7-2 and TRBJ2-1; TRBD2 is a possible D gene (5 bases). The CDR3 runs 12 residues. V was cut by 4 bases and J by 12 bases, with 13 bases left in between. The germline V gene has CDR1 SGHTA and CDR2 FQGNSA. CDR3 loop: CASSSTTAGQFF. The CDR3 nucleotides are TGTGCCAGCAGCTCGACTACCGCGGGGCAGTTCTTC.

The CDR3 is CASTPSAGNNYGYTF. The DNA for the CDR3 is TGTGCCAGTACCCCTTCGGCGGGCAATAACTATGGCTACACCTTC. The chain joins TRBV19 to TRBJ1-2; D call uncertain. This CDR3 spans 15 amino acids. Germline lookup yields CDR1 LNHDA and CDR2 SQIVND (reference sequence). V lost 7 bases, J lost 1 base, and 16 bases lay in between.

This clonotype was found many times. The J gene is TRBJ1-6, the V gene TRBV2, with TRBD1 as a possible D gene (5 bases). V was cut by 2 bases and J by 10 bases, with 15 bases left in between. The CDR3 sequence is 15 residues long. CDR1 SNHLY and CDR2 FYNNEI come from the germline V gene. The CDR3 loop is CASSESDRGYSPLHF. The DNA for the CDR3 is TGTGCCAGCAGTGAAAGTGACAGAGGCTACTCACCCCTCCACTTT. Together with reference TRBV2 and TRBJ1-6, the CDR3 gives the full variable domain: EPEVTQTPSHQVTQMGQEVILRCVPISNHLYFYWYRQILGQKVEFLVSFYNNEISEKSEIFDDQFSVERPDGSNFTLKIRSTKLEDSAMYFCASSESDRGYSPLHFGNGTRLTVT.

This chain links TRBV6-5 with TRBJ1-3; D not certain. CDR1 and CDR2 from the germline V gene are MNHEY and SVGAGI. The V gene lost 0 bases and the J gene lost 0 bases, with 3 bases spanning the gap. The CDR3 is made up of 14 amino acids. The chain's CDR3 is CASSYSSSGNTIYF. For the CDR3, the DNA is TGTGCCAGCAGTTACTCGAGCTCTGGAAACACCATATATTTT.

This clonotype has more than one count but fewer than ten. The chain uses TRBV24-1 and TRBJ2-2, with 9 bases matching TRBD1. The CDR3 runs to 15 residues. The V gene's germline CDR1 is KGHDR and CDR2 SFDVKD. V shed 4 bases and J 7 bases; nucleotides not matched to a gene: 6. The CDR3 reads CATSDPGQGSGELFF. CDR3 in DNA: TGTGCCACCAGTGACCCGGGACAGGGAAGCGGGGAGCTGTTTTTT.

The chain is built from TRBV7-2 and TRBJ2-3; 7 bases are shared with TRBD1. Trimming removed 4 bases from V and 1 base from J; junction bases left unmatched: 8. CDR1 is SGHTA and CDR2 is FQGNSA in the germline V gene. The length of the CDR3 is 16 residues. CDR3 DNA: TGTGCCAGCAGCTGGCTGGGGCAGGGGGGCACAGATACGCAGTATTTT. It encodes CASSWLGQGGTDTQYF.

This clonotype was found many times. The J gene is TRBJ2-1, the V gene TRBV12-3 or TRBV12-4, with a weak D call TRBD1 (5 bases). The CDR3 has 15 residues. The germline V and J ends were trimmed by 6 bases and 0 bases, with 12 bases remaining between them. Here the CDR3 DNA reads TGTGCCAGCAGAAAGACAGTCAGCTCCTACAATGAGCAGTTCTTC. Translating it yields CASRKTVSSYNEQFF.

In this sample, this clonotype turned up many times. V and J are TRBV6-2 or TRBV6-3 and TRBJ2-5; no firm D call. The length of the CDR3 is 15 residues. Trimming cost V 0 bases and J 1 base, with 9 bases left between them. Germline V lookup: CDR1 MNHEY, CDR2 SVGEGT. This chain's CDR3 is CASSYSRWSQETQYF. CDR3 DNA sequence: TGTGCCAGCAGTTACTCGAGGTGGAGCCAAGAGACCCAGTACTTC.

This clonotype was seen a few times. The genes are TRBV6-5 and TRBJ1-4; D gene ambiguous. The CDR3 spans 15 residues. The V and J ends lost 10 bases and 8 bases respectively, with 23 bases between them. Germline-derived CDR1 and CDR2 are MNHEY and SVGAGI. The CDR3, as DNA: TGTGCCACCCAGGTCCCCCGCCGGCCTGTGGAAAAACTGTTTTTT. Amino acid sequence: CATQVPRRPVEKLFF.

V is TRBV7-3 and J is TRBJ2-1; the D gene is possibly TRBD2 (5 bases). CDR1 SGHTA and CDR2 FQGTGA come from the germline V gene. The V gene lost 5 bases and the J gene lost 4 bases, with 12 bases spanning the gap. The CDR3 extends over 14 amino acids. The CDR3 spells CASSQTPGYNEQFF. The CDR3 DNA reads TGTGCCAGCAGCCAGACACCGGGATACAATGAGCAGTTCTTC. The full variable domain, in which reference TRBV7-3 and TRBJ2-1 provide the parts outside the CDR3, is GAGVSQTPSNKVTEKGKYVELRCDPISGHTALYWYRQSLGQGPEFLIYFQGTGAADDSGLPNDRFFAVRPEGSVSTLKIQRTERGDSAVYLCASSQTPGYNEQFFGPGTRLTVL.

The chain employs TRBV15 and TRBJ2-3; TRBD1 aligns across 8 bases. V lost 4 bases to trimming and J lost 2 bases; unmatched junction nucleotides: 14. Germline V gene lookup returns CDR1 LNHNV and CDR2 YYDKDF (reference sequence). CDR3 length: 18 amino acids. The CDR3 DNA reads as TGTGCCACCAGCAACCCATACCCCGGGACAGGACTCACAGATACGCAGTATTTT. It is translated as CATSNPYPGTGLTDTQYF.

This rearrangement joins TRBV6-5 to TRBJ2-6; D perhaps matches TRBD1 (7 bases). Germline assignment: CDR1 MNHEY and CDR2 SVGAGI. Trimming pared 7 bases from V and 0 bases from J, leaving 16 bases between. This CDR3 spans 17 amino acids. CDR3 protein: CASTSAGQHSGANVLTF. CDR3 coding DNA: TGTGCCAGCACGTCTGCGGGACAGCACTCTGGGGCCAACGTCCTGACTTTC.

This rearrangement joins TRBV19 to TRBJ1-2; TRBD1 matches at 8 bases. CDR3 length: 15 amino acids. Germline lookup yields CDR1 LNHDA and CDR2 SQIVND (reference sequence). With V trimmed by 1 base and J by 2 bases, 3 bases remained unmatched. The CDR3 region is CASSIGRTGNYGYTF. DNA of the CDR3: TGTGCCAGTAGTATAGGCCGGACAGGGAACTATGGCTACACCTTC.

This clonotype has just a few counts. The genes are TRBV24-1 and TRBJ2-1; the D is unclear. There are 13 residues in the CDR3. Trimming took 1 base from V and 7 from J, leaving 7 bases between them. Germline assignment: CDR1 KGHDR and CDR2 SFDVKD. DNA for the CDR3: TGTGCCACCAGTGATTTCGTCGATAATGAGCAGTTCTTC. This sequence encodes CATSDFVDNEQFF.

This clonotype was seen more than once but under ten times. The V gene is TRBV4-3, the J gene TRBJ1-1; perhaps TRBD1 as D (6 bases). The CDR3 spans 17 residues. CDR1 LGHNA and CDR2 YSLEER come from the germline V gene. Trimming shortened V by 0 bases and J by 1 base, and 15 bases separated the two germline ends. This CDR3 reads CASSQDARGPGNTEAFF. As DNA, the CDR3 is TGCGCCAGCAGCCAAGATGCACGGGGGCCGGGGAACACTGAAGCTTTCTTT.

In its sample, this clonotype was seen a few times. The chain employs TRBV15 and TRBJ1-6, with D maybe TRBD1 (6 bases). Germline V gene sequence: CDR1 LNHNV, CDR2 YYDKDF (reference sequence). The V end was cut by 5 bases, the J end by 9 bases, with 17 bases between. This CDR3 is built from 15 residues. In DNA, the CDR3 is TGTGCCACCAGCCCTTCGGAGGGGGGATTTTCACCCCTCCACTTT. Translated: CATSPSEGGFSPLHF. The variable domain in full, with the rest retrieved from reference TRBV15 and TRBJ1-6, is DAMVIQNPRYQVTQFGKPVTLSCSQTLNHNVMYWYQQKSSQAPKLLFHYYDKDFNNEADTPDNFQSRRPNTSFCFLDIRSPGLGDTAMYLCATSPSEGGFSPLHFGNGTRLTVT.

This sequence joins TRBV6-2 or TRBV6-3 and TRBJ2-7, with D possibly called TRBD1 or TRBD2 (5 bases each). Germline-derived CDR1 and CDR2 are MNHEY and SVGEGT. The CDR3 loop spans 13 amino acids. Trimming removed 10 bases at V and 1 base at J, with 14 bases between. CDR3: CATKRDGSYEQYF. For the CDR3, the DNA is TGTGCCACAAAACGGGACGGATCCTACGAGCAGTACTTC.

The table lists this clonotype with a few counts. V and J are TRBV7-2 and TRBJ1-1, with TRBD1 as a possible D gene (5 bases). From germline, CDR1 is SGHTA and CDR2 FQGNSA. This CDR3 is 13 amino acids long. V lost 5 bases to trimming and J lost 7 bases, with 14 bases between them. The CDR3 protein is CASSNPTANEAFF. The CDR3 DNA sequence: TGTGCCAGCAGCAATCCGACAGCTAATGAAGCTTTCTTT.

In DNA form, the CDR3 reads TGTGCCAGCAAAGGCGGGAGCACAGATACGCAGTATTTT. Translation gives CASKGGSTDTQYF. The V call is TRBV2, the J call TRBJ2-3; D is possibly TRBD2 (5 bases). This CDR3 is built from 13 residues. Germline V gene sequence: CDR1 SNHLY, CDR2 FYNNEI. Trimming left V 7 bases short and J 0 bases short, with 8 bases between.

This clonotype was counted many times. The CDR3 loop reads CASRKSGTSGRLQYF. The CDR3 nucleotides are TGTGCCAGCAGGAAGTCAGGGACTAGCGGGAGGTTGCAGTACTTC. The chain is built from TRBV27 and TRBJ2-7; TRBD2 agrees at 15 bases. The CDR3 has 15 amino acids. The germline V gene encodes CDR1 MNHEY and CDR2 SMNVEV (reference sequence). V lost 6 bases and J lost 9; bases outside the gene matches: 9.